This T cell receptor (beta chain) was documented in a study of blood T cells in healthy people across ages. About the study: There was about one barcoded beta molecule captured by template switching per two T cells.

The V gene lost 6 bases and the J gene lost 6 bases, with 12 bases spanning the gap. The CDR3 runs to 13 residues. Germline CDR1 and CDR2: SGHTA and FQGNSA. It was with a sample-barcoded 5' primer and a J-beta primer mix that a second PCR of about 7 to 12 cycles was run. TCRdb re-called the 5' RACE reads with MiXCR, one entry per CDR3 protein. The sample includes 910,000 or so distinct CDR3 sequences, roughly 50% seen only once; the top ten take roughly a fifth. The clonotype originates from a woman aged 55-70 years in good health. Sequenced input: blood. The gene calls are TRBV7-2 and TRBJ2-1; possibly TRBD1 for D (6 bases). CDR3 nucleotides: TGTGCCAGCAGTCAGGGGCCGTTCAATGAGCAGTTCTTC. Translated: CASSQGPFNEQFF.